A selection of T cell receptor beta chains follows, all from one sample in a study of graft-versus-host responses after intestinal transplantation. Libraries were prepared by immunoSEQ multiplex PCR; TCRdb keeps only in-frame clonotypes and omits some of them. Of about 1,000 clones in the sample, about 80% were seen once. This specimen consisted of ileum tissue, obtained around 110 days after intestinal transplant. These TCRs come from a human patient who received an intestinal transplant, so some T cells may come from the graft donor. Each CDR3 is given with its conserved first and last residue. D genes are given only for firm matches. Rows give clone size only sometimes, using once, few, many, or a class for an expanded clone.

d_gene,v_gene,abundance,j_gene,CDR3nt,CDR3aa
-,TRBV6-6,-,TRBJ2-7,TGTGCCAGCAGTGGCAGGGGCCTAGTCTACGAGCAGTACTTC,CASSGRGLVYEQYF
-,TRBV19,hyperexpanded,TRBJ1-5,TGTGCCACGCATCAAAGGGGACTTAGCAATCAGCCCCAGCATTTT,CATHQRGLSNQPQHF
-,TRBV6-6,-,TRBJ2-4,TGTGCCAGCAGTTACCAGGCAGGGGTAGCTAACATTCAGTACTTC,CASSYQAGVANIQYF
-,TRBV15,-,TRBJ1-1,TGTGCCACCAGCGGGGTGGGGACCACTGAAGCTTTCTTT,CATSGVGTTEAFF
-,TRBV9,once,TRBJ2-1,TGTGCCAGCAGCGTAGAGCGGGTCAGTGAGCAGTTCTTC,CASSVERVSEQFF
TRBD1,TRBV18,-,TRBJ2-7,TGTGCCAGCTCACCAAGGGGACAGGGGGACAACGAGCAGTACTTC,CASSPRGQGDNEQYF
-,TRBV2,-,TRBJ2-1,TGTGCCAGCAGTAAGGAGACCTCCTACAATGAGCAGTTCTTC,CASSKETSYNEQFF
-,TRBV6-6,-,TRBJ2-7,TGTGCCAGCAGGGATCCTAGCATGAAAACCTACGAGCAGTACTTC,CASRDPSMKTYEQYF
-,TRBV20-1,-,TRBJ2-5,TGCAGTGCTAGGCCAAGGGAGACCCAGTACTTC,CSARPRETQYF
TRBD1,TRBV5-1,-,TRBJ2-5,TGCGCCAGCAGCCTACAGGGGTACCAAGAGACCCAGTACTTC,CASSLQGYQETQYF
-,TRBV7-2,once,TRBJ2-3,TGTGCCAGCAGCTTAGTAAGACAGACCCTTCCTGGGACAGATACGCAGTATTTT,CASSLVRQTLPGTDTQYF
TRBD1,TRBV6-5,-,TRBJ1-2,TGTGCCAGCAGTTCTGACAGGGTTCTCTATGGCTACACCTTC,CASSSDRVLYGYTF
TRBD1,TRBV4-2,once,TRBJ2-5,TGTGCCAGCAGCCCTCCGGGACAGGGCTATGAGACCCAGTACTTC,CASSPPGQGYETQYF
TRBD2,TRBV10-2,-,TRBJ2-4,TGCGCCAGCAGTGTAACGGGAGGGCCCGGAAACATTCAGTACTTC,CASSVTGGPGNIQYF
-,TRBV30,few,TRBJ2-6,TGTGCCTGGAGTGTGGCCGGGGCCAACGTCCTGACTTTC,CAWSVAGANVLTF
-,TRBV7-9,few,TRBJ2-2,TGTGCCAGCAGCTCGACCGGGACGACCCACACCGGGGAGCTGTTTTTT,CASSSTGTTHTGELFF
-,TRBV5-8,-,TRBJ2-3,TGTGCCAGCAGCGTTACAGGGCCAGATACGCAGTATTTT,CASSVTGPDTQYF
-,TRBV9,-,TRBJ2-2,TGTGCCAGCAGCGTATCTACCTCCGAGACTAGTATACCCGGGGAGCTGTTTTTT,CASSVSTSETSIPGELFF
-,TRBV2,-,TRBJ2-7,TGTGCCAGCACATCTAGCGATGGCTCCTACGAGCAGTACTTC,CASTSSDGSYEQYF
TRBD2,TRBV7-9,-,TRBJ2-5,TGTGCCAGCAGCTGGGGACTAGCGGGAAGGAGAGGACCCCAAGAGACCCAGTACTTC,CASSWGLAGRRGPQETQYF
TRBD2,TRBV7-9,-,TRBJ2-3,TGTGCCAGCAGCCCAGGACTAGCGGGAGATAGGACAGATACGCAGTATTTT,CASSPGLAGDRTDTQYF
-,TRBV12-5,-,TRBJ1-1,TGTGCTAGTGGGGCCGGACAGAACACTGAAGCTTTCTTT,CASGAGQNTEAFF
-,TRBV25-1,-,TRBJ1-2,TGTGCCAGCAGTGAATTTAACTATGGCTACACCTTC,CASSEFNYGYTF
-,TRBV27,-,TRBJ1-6,TGTGCCAGCAGTTTAAGAGGCAGGGAAAGTAATTCACCCCTCCACTTT,CASSLRGRESNSPLHF
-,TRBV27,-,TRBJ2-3,TGTGCCAGCAGTCCCCGGACGGCCCGCACAGATACGCAGTATTTT,CASSPRTARTDTQYF
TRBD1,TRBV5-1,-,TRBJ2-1,TGCGCCAGCAGCGGTACGGACAGGGGCTCCTACAATGAGCAGTTCTTC,CASSGTDRGSYNEQFF
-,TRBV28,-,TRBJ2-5,TGTGCCACTCGGACAGCCCAAGAGACCCGGTACTTC,CATRTAQETRYF
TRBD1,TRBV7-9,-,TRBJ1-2,TGTGCCAGCAGCTGGGGACAGGGGGCCGACTATGGCTACACCTTC,CASSWGQGADYGYTF
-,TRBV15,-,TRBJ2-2,TGTGCCACCAGCAGAGACAGGGGAAACACCGGGGAGCTGTTTTTT,CATSRDRGNTGELFF
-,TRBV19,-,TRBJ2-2,TGTGCCAGTAGTATAGACGTCCCCCCAGTGACCGGGGAGCTGTTTTTT,CASSIDVPPVTGELFF
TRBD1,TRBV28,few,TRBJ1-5,TGTGCCAGCCTGACAGGGAATCAGCCCCAGCATTTT,CASLTGNQPQHF
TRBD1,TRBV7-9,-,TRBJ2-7,TGTGCCAGCAGCTTGGTGACAGGGACCTACGAGCAGTACTTC,CASSLVTGTYEQYF
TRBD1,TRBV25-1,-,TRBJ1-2,TGTGCCAGCAGTTCCTTGACAGGGGGCTATGGCTACACCTTC,CASSSLTGGYGYTF
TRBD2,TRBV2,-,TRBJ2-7,TGTGCCAGCAGTCCCGGGACTAGCGGTTTCTACGAGCAGTACTTC,CASSPGTSGFYEQYF
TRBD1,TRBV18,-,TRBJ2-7,TGTGCCAGCTCCGACAGGGACCTGTACGAGCAGTACTTC,CASSDRDLYEQYF
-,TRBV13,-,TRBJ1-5,TGTGCCAGCAGCTTAGGACACCGCAATCAGCCCCAGCATTTT,CASSLGHRNQPQHF
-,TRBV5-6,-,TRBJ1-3,TGTGCCAGCAGCTTTGGTGGATTATCTGGAAACACCATATATTTT,CASSFGGLSGNTIYF
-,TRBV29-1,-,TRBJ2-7,TGCAGCGTTGAAATGACAGGAAGGACCTACGAACAGTACTTC,CSVEMTGRTYEQYF
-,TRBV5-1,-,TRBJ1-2,TGCGCCAGCAGCTTGATGCGGGACTATGGCTACACCTTC,CASSLMRDYGYTF
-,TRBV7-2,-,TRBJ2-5,TGTGCCAGCAGCTTAGCGGAGGCTAGCGAAGGGGAGACCCAGTACTTC,CASSLAEASEGETQYF
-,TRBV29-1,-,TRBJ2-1,TGCAGCGTCGTAAAGGCGGGCGTTTGGAGTGAGCAGTTCTTC,CSVVKAGVWSEQFF
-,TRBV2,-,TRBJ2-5,TGTGCCAGCGAGCCCTCTGGGACCCAGTACTTC,CASEPSGTQYF
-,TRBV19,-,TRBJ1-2,TGTGCCAGTAGAGAAAGTACCGACAGGCGAAAGGGCTACACCTTC,CASRESTDRRKGYTF
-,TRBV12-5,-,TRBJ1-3,TGTGCTAGTGGTTTGGATCCGGGGCGAAGAAACACCATATATTTT,CASGLDPGRRNTIYF
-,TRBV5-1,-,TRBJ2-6,TGCGCCAGCAGCCCAGGCGTCTCTGGGGCCAACGTCCTGACTTTC,CASSPGVSGANVLTF